The clone carrying this TCR beta chain came up a few times. No antigen is known for it. CDR3 size: 15 residues. Trimming at V came to 3 bases and at J to 3 bases, leaving 8 bases not matched to a gene. Germline lookup yields CDR1 DFQATT and CDR2 SNEGSKA (reference sequence). This sample was included in a study of vaccination and CD4 T cells after COVID-19. Stated treatment: approximately 11-day PBMC culture with coronavirus spike peptide pools or control peptides (ViraFEST assay). Peptide pool stimulation in ViraFEST expanded antigen-specific T cells, whose TCRs were then sequenced. Upon completion of 10 days of culture, CD4+ T cells were isolated via negative selection. Oncomine TCR Beta short-read sequencing was applied to DNA from cultured CD4+ T cells. TCRdb processed the PCR reads anew with MiXCR; each CDR3 protein has one entry. Here the sample spans 20,000 or so distinct CDR3 sequences, 51% being singletons.

The V call is TRBV20-1, the J call TRBJ2-1, with TRBD2 matching 7 bases. Sequencing was performed on CD4+ T cells from blood, cultured in vitro, taken before SARS-CoV-2 vaccination. The receptor was isolated from a human donor who had recovered from COVID-19. CDR3 DNA: TGCAGTGCTAGCGACCCGGGGGGTGACTACAATGAGCAGTTCTTC. This sequence encodes CSASDPGGDYNEQFF.